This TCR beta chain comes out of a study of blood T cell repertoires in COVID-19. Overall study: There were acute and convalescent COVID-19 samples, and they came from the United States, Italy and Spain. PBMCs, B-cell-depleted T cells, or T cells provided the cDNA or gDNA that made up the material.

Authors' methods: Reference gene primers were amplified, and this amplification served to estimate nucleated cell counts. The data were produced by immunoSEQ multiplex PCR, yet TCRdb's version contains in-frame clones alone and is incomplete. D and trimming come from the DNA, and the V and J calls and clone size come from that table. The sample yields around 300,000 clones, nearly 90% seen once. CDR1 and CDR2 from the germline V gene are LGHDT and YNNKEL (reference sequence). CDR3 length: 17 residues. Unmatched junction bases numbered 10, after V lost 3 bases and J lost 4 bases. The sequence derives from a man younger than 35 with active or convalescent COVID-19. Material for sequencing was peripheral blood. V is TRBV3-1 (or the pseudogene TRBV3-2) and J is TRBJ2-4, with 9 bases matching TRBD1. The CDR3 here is CASSHHRTGEGKNIQYF. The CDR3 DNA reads TGTGCCAGCAGCCACCACCGGACAGGGGAGGGGAAAAACATTCAGTACTTC.